The present entry profiles one TCR beta chain with its context. Germline loops: CDR1 SGDLS, CDR2 YYNGEE. Trimming shortened V by 1 base and J by 1 base, and 8 bases separated the two germline ends. The CDR3 spans 14 residues. The record originates from a study of blood T cell repertoires in COVID-19. Study-level information: Some COVID-19 samples were acute and others convalescent; all came from the United States, Italy and Spain. The cDNA or gDNA used as material had been derived from T cells, B-cell-depleted T cells, or PBMCs.

As processed by the authors: Amplified reference gene primers provided the basis for estimating nucleated cell counts. Assay used: immunoSEQ multiplex PCR; TCRdb lists only in-frame clones, some missing. That table gives V, J and clone size, and the DNA gave D and trimming. Here the sample spans about 180,000 clones, more than 70% being singletons. The TCR comes from a person aged 65 to 85 with COVID-19, enrolled during active disease. Sequences were obtained from peripheral blood. The rearrangement uses TRBV9 and TRBJ2-5; no clear D gene. The CDR3 nucleotides are TGTGCCAGCAGCGTAATGGCTAGCCAAGAGACCCAGTACTTC. Amino acids: CASSVMASQETQYF. The variable domain in full, with the rest retrieved from reference TRBV9 and TRBJ2-5, is DSGVTQTPKHLITATGQRVTLRCSPRSGDLSVYWYQQSLDQGLQFLIQYYNGEERAKGNILERFSAQQFPDLHSELNLSSLELGDSALYFCASSVMASQETQYFGPGTRLLVL.